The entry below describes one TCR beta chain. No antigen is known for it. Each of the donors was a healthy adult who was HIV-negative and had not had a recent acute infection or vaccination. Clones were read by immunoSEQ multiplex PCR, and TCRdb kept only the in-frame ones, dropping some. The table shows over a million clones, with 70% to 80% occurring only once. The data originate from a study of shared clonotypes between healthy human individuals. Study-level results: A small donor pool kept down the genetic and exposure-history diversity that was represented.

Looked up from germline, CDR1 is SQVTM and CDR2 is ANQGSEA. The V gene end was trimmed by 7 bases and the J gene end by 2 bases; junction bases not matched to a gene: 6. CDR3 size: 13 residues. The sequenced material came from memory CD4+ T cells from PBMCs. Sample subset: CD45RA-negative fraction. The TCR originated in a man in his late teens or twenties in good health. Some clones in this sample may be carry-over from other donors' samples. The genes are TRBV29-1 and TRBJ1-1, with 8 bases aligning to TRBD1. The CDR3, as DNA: TGCAGCGCTGACAGGGGTCCCAACACTGAAGCTTTCTTT. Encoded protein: CSADRGPNTEAFF. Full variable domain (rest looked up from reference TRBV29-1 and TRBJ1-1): SAVISQKPSRDICQRGTSLTIQCQVDSQVTMMFWYRQQPGQSLTLIATANQGSEATYESGFVIDKFPISRPNLTFSTLTVSNMSPEDSSIYLCSADRGPNTEAFFGQGTRLTVV.